A selection of T cell receptor beta chains follows, all from one sample in a study of metastatic and nonmetastatic thyroid tumors. With MiXCR, TCRdb reprocessed the PCR reads. The data hold thousands of clones, with 30% to 35% observed a single time. The sequenced sample was adjacent normal tissue. The source of these receptors is a female donor with papillary thyroid cancer or a benign thyroid nodule (not recorded which). Some clones in this sample may be carry-over from other donors' samples. Both conserved end residues are part of each CDR3. A D gene is named only where the DNA matches it firmly. Expanded clones are given a class, and other clones once, few, many or no size at all.

j_call	clone_size	v_call	d_call	cdr3_nt	cdr3_aa
TRBJ1-5	few	TRBV2	TRBD1	TGTGCCAGCACCGAAGGGACAGGGGGCCTGCCCCAGCATTTT	CASTEGTGGLPQHF
TRBJ2-7	-	TRBV30	TRBD2	TGTGCCTGGAGACGCGGGGGCTCCTACGAGCAGTACTTC	CAWRRGGSYEQYF
TRBJ1-6	medium-sized	TRBV20-1	-	TGCAGTGCTACAAAAGACGACTCCCTCTATAATTCACCCCTCCACTTT	CSATKDDSLYNSPLHF
TRBJ1-2	few	TRBV19	TRBD1	TGTGCCAGTAGTGGCGGACAGGGCTTTGGGGGCTACACCTTC	CASSGGQGFGGYTF
TRBJ2-3	-	TRBV4-1	TRBD1	TGCTCCAGCAGCCAAACCGGGACAGATTCGCAGTATTTT	CSSSQTGTDSQYF
TRBJ2-5	-	TRBV5-1	-	TGCGCCAGCAGCTCGGACTACCCAGAGACCCAGTACTTC	CASSSDYPETQYF
TRBJ2-7	-	TRBV20-1	TRBD1	TGCAGTGCTGGGGCCCCGGGACAGGGCTCCTACGAGCAGTACTTC	CSAGAPGQGSYEQYF
TRBJ1-1	once	TRBV18	-	TGTGCCAGCTCACGGGTAGCGACGAACACTGAAGCTTTCTTT	CASSRVATNTEAFF
TRBJ2-7	-	TRBV20-1	-	TGCAGTGCTAGAGACCCCCGGGCGGACTACGAGCAGTACTTC	CSARDPRADYEQYF
TRBJ2-1	many	TRBV4-2	TRBD1	TGTGCCAGCAGCCAAGGAGGGACAGGGAGGAATGAGCAGTTCTTC	CASSQGGTGRNEQFF